This T cell receptor beta chain was identified in a study of blood T cells in healthy people across ages. Of note for this clonotype: Its antigen remains unidentified.

Regarding the study as a whole: It was not possible, with unsorted PBMCs, to conclusively compare naive and antigen-experienced cells.

The CDR3 has 15 amino acids. The trim removed 6 bases at V and 5 bases at J, leaving 10 bases unmatched. A second PCR of about 7 to 11 cycles used a sample-barcoded 5' primer and a J-beta primer mix. A template-switch adaptor containing 12 random nucleotides labeled each cDNA molecule. TCRdb ran MiXCR on the 5' RACE reads and lists one entry per CDR3 protein. The sample comprises 1.6 million or so distinct CDR3 sequences, about 35% of which are singletons, and about 11% rests with the top ten. This TCR was recovered from a woman aged 25 to 45 in good health. What was sequenced was blood. The V call is TRBV12-3 or TRBV12-4, the J call TRBJ2-7, with 10 bases that match TRBD2. The CDR3 loop is CASRVAGGSFHEQYF. In DNA form, the CDR3 reads TGTGCCAGCAGGGTAGCGGGGGGCTCGTTCCACGAGCAGTACTTC.